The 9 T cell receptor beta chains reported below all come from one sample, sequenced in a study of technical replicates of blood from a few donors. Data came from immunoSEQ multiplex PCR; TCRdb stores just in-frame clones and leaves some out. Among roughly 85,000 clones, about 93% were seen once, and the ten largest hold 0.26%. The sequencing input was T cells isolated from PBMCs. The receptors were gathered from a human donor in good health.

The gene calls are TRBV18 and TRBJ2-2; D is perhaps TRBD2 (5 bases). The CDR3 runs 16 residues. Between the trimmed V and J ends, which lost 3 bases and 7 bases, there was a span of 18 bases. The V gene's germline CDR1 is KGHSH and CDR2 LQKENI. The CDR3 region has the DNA TGTGCCAGCTCACCCAATCAGCCGGAGGTGGGCGGGGAGCTGTTTTTT. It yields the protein CASSPNQPEVGGELFF.

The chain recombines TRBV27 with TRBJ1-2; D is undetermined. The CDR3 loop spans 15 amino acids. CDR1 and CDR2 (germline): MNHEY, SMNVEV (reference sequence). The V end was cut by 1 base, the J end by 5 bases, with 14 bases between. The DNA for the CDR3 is TGTGCCAGCAGTTTATTCCACCCCGGTACTTATGGCTACACCTTC. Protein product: CASSLFHPGTYGYTF.

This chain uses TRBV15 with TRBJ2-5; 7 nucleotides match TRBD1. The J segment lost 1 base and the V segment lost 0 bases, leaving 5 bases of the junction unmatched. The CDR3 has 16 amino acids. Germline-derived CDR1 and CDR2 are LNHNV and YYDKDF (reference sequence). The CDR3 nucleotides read TGTGCCACCAGCAGAGACCTCGGGACAGCCCAAGAGACCCAGTACTTC. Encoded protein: CATSRDLGTAQETQYF. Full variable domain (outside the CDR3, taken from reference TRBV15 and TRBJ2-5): DAMVIQNPRYQVTQFGKPVTLSCSQTLNHNVMYWYQQKSSQAPKLLFHYYDKDFNNEADTPDNFQSRRPNTSFCFLDIRSPGLGDTAMYLCATSRDLGTAQETQYFGPGTRLLVL.

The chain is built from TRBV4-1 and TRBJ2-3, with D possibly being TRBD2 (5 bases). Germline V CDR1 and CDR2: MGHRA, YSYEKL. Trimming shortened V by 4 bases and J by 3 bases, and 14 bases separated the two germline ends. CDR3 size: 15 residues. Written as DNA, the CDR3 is TGCGCCAGCAGCCCCGTGGCGGGTATAACAGATACGCAGTATTTT. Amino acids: CASSPVAGITDTQYF.

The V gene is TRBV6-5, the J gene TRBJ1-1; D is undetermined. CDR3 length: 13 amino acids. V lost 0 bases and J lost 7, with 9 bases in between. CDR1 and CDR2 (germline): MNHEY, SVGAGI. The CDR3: CASSYSTDVEAFF. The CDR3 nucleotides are TGTGCCAGCAGTTACTCGACTGACGTTGAAGCTTTCTTT.

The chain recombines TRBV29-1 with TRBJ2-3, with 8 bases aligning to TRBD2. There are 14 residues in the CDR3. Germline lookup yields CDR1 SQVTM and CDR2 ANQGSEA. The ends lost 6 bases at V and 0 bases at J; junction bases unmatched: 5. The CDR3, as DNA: TGCAGCGTGCGATCTAGCGGGAGCACAGATACGCAGTATTTT. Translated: CSVRSSGSTDTQYF.

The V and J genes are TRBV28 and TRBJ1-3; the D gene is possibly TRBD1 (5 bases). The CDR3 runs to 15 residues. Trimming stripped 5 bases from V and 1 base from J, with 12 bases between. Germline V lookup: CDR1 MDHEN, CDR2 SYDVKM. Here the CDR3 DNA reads TGTGCCAGCAGTATTATAGGGGTGTCTGGAAACACCATATATTTT. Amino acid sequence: CASSIIGVSGNTIYF.

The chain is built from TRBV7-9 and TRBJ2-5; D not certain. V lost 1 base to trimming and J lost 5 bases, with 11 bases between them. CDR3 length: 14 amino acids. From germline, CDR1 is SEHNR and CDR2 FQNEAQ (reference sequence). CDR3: CASSLDLVRETQYF. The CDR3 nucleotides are TGTGCCAGCAGCTTAGATTTAGTGCGGGAGACCCAGTACTTC.

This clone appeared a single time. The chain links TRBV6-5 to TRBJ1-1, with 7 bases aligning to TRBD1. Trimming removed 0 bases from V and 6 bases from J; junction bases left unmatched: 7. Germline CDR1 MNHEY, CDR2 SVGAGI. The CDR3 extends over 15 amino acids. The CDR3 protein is CASSYSHTDRAEAFF. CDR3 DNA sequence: TGTGCCAGCAGTTACTCACATACCGACAGGGCTGAAGCTTTCTTT.